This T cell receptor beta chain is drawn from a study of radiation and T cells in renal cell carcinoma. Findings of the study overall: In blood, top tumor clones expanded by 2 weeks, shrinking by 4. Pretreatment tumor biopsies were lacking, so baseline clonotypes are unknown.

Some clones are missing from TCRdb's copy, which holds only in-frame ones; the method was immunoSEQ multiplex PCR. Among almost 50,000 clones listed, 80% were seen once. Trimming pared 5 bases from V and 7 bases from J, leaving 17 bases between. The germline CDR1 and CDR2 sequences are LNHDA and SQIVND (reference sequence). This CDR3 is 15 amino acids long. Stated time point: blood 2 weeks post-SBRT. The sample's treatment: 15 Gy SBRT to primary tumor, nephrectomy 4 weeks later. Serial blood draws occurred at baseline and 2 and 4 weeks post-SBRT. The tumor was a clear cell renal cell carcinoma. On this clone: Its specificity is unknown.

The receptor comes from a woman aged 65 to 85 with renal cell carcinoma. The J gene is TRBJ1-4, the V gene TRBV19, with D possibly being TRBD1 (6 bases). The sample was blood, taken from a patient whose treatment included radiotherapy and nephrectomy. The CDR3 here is CASSPSGGASEKLFF. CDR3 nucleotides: TGTGCCAGTAGTCCCTCTGGGGGCGCAAGTGAAAAACTGTTTTTT.